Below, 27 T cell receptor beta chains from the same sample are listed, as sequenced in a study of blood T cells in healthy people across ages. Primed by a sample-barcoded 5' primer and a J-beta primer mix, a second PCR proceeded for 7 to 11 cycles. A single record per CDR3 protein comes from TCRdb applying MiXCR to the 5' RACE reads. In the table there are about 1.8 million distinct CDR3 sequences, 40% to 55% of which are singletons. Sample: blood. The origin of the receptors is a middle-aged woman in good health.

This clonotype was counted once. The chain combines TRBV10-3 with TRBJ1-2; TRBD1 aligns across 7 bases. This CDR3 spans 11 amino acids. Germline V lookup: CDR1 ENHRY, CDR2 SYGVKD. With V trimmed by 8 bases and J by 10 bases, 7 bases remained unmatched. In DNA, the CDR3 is TGTGCCATCTGGACAGGCCTTCTCTACACCTTC. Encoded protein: CAIWTGLLYTF.

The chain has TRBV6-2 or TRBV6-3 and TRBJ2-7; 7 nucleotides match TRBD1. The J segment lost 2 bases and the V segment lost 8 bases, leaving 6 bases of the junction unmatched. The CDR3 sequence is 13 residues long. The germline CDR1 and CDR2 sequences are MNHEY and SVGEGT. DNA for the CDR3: TGTGCCAGCGGATGGACAGGCGCCTACGAGCAGTACTTC. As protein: CASGWTGAYEQYF.

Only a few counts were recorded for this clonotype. CDR3 coding DNA: TGTGCCAGCAGGGGGACAGTTATCTACGAGCAGTACTTC. Its translation is CASRGTVIYEQYF. The chain carries TRBV2 and TRBJ2-7, with TRBD1 identical over 7 bases. The CDR3 runs 13 residues. Germline CDR1 reads SNHLY; CDR2 reads FYNNEI. V dropped 6 bases and J dropped 3; count of bases not matched to a gene: 5.

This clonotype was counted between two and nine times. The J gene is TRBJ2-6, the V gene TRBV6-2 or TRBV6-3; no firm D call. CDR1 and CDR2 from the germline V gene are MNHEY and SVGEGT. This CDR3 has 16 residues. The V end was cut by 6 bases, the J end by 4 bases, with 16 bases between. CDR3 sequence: CASRYQSVSGANVLTF. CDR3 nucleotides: TGTGCCAGCAGATACCAATCAGTTTCCGGGGCCAACGTCCTGACTTTC.

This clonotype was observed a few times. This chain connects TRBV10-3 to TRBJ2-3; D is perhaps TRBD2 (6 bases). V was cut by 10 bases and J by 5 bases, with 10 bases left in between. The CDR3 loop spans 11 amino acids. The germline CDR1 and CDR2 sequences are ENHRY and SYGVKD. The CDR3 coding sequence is TGTGCCACCCACGGGGGAGATACGCAGTATTTT. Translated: CATHGGDTQYF.

CDR3 loop: CASSFPRGGLDNEQFF. For the CDR3, the DNA is TGTGCCAGCAGCTTCCCGCGGGGGGGCCTGGACAATGAGCAGTTCTTC. The rearrangement uses TRBV7-3 and TRBJ2-1, with TRBD2 matching over 9 bases. Germline CDR1 is SGHTA and CDR2 is FQGTGA. The J segment lost 5 bases and the V segment lost 3 bases, leaving 8 bases of the junction unmatched. There are 16 residues in the CDR3.

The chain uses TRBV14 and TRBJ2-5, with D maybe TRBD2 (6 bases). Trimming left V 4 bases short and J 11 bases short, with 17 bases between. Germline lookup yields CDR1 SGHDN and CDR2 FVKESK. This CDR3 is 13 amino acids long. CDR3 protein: CASSLEQRVRQYF. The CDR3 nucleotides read TGTGCCAGCAGCCTAGAGCAGCGGGTTAGGCAGTACTTC. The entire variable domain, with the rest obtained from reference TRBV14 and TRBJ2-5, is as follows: EAGVTQFPSHSVIEKGQTVTLRCDPISGHDNLYWYRRVMGKEIKFLLHFVKESKQDESGMPNNRFLAERTGGTYSTLKVQPAELEDSGVYFCASSLEQRVRQYFGPGTRLLVL.

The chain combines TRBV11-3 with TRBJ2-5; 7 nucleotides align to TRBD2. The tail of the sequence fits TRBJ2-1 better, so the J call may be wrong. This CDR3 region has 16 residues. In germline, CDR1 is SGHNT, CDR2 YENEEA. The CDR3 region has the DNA TGTGCCAGCAGCTCCTCCAAAGGACTAGGCCAAGAGACCCAGTTCTTC. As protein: CASSSSKGLGQETQFF.

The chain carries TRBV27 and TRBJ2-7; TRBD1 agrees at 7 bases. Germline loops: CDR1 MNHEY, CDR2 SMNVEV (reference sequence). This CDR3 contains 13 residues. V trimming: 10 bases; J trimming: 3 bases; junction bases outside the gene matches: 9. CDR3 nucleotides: TGTGCCACCTGGGACAGAAACCACTACGAGCAGTACTTC. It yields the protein CATWDRNHYEQYF.

The CDR3 loop reads CASIEPRFYQYF. In nucleotides, the CDR3 is TGTGCCAGCATTGAACCCCGCTTCTATCAGTATTTT. The V gene is TRBV6-2 or TRBV6-3, the J gene TRBJ2-3; D is ambiguous. Germline CDR1 is MNHEY and CDR2 is SVGEGT. V gave up 7 bases and J gave up 12 bases, with 17 bases separating them. The CDR3 covers 12 residues.

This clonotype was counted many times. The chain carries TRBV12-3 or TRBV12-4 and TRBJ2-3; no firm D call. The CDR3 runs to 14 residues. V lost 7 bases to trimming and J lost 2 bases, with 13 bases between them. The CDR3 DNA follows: TGTGCCAGCATCCTGGGGTCATCCACAGATACGCAGTATTTT. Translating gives CASILGSSTDTQYF.

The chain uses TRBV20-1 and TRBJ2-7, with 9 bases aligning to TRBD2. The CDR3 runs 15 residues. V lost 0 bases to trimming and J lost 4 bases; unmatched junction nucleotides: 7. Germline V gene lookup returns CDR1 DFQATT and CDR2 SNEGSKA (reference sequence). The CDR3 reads CSARDGDSGGYEQYF. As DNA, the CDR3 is TGCAGTGCTAGAGATGGCGATAGCGGGGGTTACGAGCAGTACTTC.

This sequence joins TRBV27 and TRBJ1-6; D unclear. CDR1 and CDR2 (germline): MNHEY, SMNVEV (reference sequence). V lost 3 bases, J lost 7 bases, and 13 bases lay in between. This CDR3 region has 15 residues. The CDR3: CASSFGRGLNSPLHF. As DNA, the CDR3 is TGTGCCAGCAGTTTCGGGCGCGGATTAAATTCACCCCTCCACTTT.

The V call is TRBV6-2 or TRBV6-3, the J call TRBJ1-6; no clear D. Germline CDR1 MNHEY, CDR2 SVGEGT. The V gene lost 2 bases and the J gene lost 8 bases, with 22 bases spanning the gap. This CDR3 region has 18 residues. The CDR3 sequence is CASSYPIGPALKDSPLHF. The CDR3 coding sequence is TGTGCCAGCAGTTACCCGATAGGACCGGCACTAAAGGATTCACCCCTCCACTTT.

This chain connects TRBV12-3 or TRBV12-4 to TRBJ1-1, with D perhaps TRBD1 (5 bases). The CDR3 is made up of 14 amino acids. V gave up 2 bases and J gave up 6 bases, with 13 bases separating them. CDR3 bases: TGTGCCAGCAGTTTAAGGACATCACTCCCTGAAGCTTTCTTT. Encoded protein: CASSLRTSLPEAFF.

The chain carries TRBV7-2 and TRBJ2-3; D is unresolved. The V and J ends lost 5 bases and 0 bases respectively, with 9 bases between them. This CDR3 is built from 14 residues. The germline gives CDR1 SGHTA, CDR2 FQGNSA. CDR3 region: CASSQASSTDTQYF. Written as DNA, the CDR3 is TGTGCCAGCAGCCAGGCGTCTAGCACAGATACGCAGTATTTT. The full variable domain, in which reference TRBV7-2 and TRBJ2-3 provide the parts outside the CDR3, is GAGVSQSPSNKVTEKGKDVELRCDPISGHTALYWYRQSLGQGLEFLIYFQGNSAPDKSGLPSDRFSAERTGGSVSTLTIQRTQQEDSAVYLCASSQASSTDTQYFGPGTRLTVL.

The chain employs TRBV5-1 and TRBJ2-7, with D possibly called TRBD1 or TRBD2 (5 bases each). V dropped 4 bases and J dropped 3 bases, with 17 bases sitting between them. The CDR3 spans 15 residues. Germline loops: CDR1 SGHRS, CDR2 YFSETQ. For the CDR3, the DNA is TGCGCCAGCAGCGCCCTGAGAGGGGTCGGCTACGAGCAGTACTTC. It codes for CASSALRGVGYEQYF.

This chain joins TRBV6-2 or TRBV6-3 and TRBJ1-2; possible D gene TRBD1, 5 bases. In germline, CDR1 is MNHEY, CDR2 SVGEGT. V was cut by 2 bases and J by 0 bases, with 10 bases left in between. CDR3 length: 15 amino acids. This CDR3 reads CASSYPTDPNYGYTF. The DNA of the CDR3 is TGTGCCAGCAGTTACCCGACAGACCCTAACTATGGCTACACCTTC.

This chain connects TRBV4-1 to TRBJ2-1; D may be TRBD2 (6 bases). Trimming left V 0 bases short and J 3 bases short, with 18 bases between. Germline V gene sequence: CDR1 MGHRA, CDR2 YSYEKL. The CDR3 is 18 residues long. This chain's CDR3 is CASSQETAGSILYNEQFF. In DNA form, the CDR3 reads TGCGCCAGCAGCCAAGAAACGGCGGGATCAATCCTCTACAATGAGCAGTTCTTC.

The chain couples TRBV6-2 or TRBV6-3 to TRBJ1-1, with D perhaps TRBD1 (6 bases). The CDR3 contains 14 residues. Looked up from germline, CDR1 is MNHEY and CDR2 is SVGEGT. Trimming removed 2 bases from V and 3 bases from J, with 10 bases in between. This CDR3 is CASSYGGGDTEAFF. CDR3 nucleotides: TGTGCCAGCAGTTACGGAGGGGGAGACACTGAAGCTTTCTTT.

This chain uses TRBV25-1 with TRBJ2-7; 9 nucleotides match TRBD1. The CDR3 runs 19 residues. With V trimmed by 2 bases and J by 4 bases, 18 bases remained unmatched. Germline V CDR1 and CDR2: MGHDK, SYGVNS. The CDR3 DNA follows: TGTGCCAGCAGTGAAACAGGGGGCTCTTCTGCAATTGACTATTACGAGCAGTACTTC. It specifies CASSETGGSSAIDYYEQYF.

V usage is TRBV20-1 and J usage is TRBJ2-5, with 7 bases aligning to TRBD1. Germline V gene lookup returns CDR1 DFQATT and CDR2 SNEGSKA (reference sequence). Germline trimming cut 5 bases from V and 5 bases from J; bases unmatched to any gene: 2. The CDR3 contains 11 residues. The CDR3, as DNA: TGCAGTGCTCTACAGGGGGAGACCCAGTACTTC. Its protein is CSALQGETQYF.

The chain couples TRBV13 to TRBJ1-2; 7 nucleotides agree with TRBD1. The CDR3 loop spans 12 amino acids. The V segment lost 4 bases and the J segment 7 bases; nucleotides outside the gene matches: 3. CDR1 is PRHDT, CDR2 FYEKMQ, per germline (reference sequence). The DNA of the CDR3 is TGTGCCAGCAGCTCCGGACAGGTTGGCTACACCTTC. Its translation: CASSSGQVGYTF.

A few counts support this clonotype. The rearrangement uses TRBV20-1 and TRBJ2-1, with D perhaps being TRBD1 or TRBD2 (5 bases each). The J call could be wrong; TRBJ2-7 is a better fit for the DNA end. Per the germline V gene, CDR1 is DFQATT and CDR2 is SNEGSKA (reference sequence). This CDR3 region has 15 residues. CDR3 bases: TGCAGTGCAACTAAGGCACAGGCCGCGGGCTACGAGCAGTACTTC. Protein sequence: CSATKAQAAGYEQYF.

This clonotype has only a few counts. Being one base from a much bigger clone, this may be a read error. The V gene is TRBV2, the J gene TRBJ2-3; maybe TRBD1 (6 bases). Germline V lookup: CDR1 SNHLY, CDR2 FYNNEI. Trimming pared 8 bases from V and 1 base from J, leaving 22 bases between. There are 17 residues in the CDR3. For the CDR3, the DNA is TGTGCCAGCGGGGGCCTTATGGCCTCTCCTGGCACAGATACGCAGTATTTT. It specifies CASGGLMASPGTDTQYF.

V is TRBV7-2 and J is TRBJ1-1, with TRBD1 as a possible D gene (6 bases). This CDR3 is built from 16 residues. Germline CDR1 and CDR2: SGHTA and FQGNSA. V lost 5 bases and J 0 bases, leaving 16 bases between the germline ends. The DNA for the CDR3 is TGTGCCAGCAGCCGTGGGCTAGACAGGTTGAACACTGAAGCTTTCTTT. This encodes CASSRGLDRLNTEAFF.

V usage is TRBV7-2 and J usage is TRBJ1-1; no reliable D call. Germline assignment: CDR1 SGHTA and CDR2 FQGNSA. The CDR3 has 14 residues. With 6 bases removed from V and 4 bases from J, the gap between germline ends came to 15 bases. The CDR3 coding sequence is TGTGCCAGCAGACGGGAAGGCCAACTCACTGAAGCTTTCTTT. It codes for CASRREGQLTEAFF.